These 19 T cell receptor beta chains share one sample of origin, sequenced in a study of T cell repertoires and HLA-DP antigens. Using immunoSEQ multiplex PCR, the repertoire was profiled, and TCRdb retains in-frame clones only, with some absent. The sample contains 55,000 to 80,000 clones, roughly 75% of which appear only once. No antigen has been assigned to these receptors. The sample was CD4+ T cells from PBMCs. The receptors were sampled from a man in his 60s in good health and CMV-seronegative.

The chain couples TRBV7-9 to TRBJ1-4; D uncertain. The CDR3 has 16 amino acids. CDR1 is SEHNR, CDR2 FQNEAQ, per germline (reference sequence). The V end lost 1 base, the J end lost 0 bases, and 9 bases lay between the germline ends. The CDR3 sequence: CASSLGTLATNEKLFF. The CDR3 coding sequence is TGTGCCAGCAGCTTAGGGACCCTTGCAACTAATGAAAAACTGTTTTTT.

The chain has TRBV10-1 and TRBJ2-5; 10 bases agree with TRBD2. The germline CDR1 and CDR2 sequences are WNHNN and SYGVQD (reference sequence). This CDR3 contains 16 residues. V shed 3 bases, J shed 0 bases, and the junction held 4 bases outside the gene matches. CDR3 protein: CASSEGGLAYQETQYF. The CDR3, as DNA: TGCGCCAGCAGTGAAGGGGGACTAGCGTACCAAGAGACCCAGTACTTC.

This rearrangement joins TRBV21-1 to TRBJ1-2. TRBV21-1 is assigned pseudogene status. CDR3 size: 15 residues. The CDR3 spells CASSTQDPRTYGYTF. CDR3 in DNA: TGTGCCAGCAGCACTCAAGACCCCCGCACGTATGGCTACACCTTC.

The chain is built from TRBV4-1 and TRBJ1-1; 8 bases line up with TRBD1. The CDR3 sequence is 16 residues long. Trimming at V came to 3 bases and at J to 2 bases, leaving 8 bases not matched to a gene. Germline CDR1 is MGHRA and CDR2 is YSYEKL. The CDR3 DNA sequence: TGCGCCAGCAGCCAGCAGACAGGGGTATACAACACTGAAGCTTTCTTT. Protein product: CASSQQTGVYNTEAFF.

This clone has only one observation. The rearrangement uses TRBV10-2 and TRBJ2-1; 9 nucleotides match TRBD2. CDR1 is WSHSY and CDR2 is SAAADI in the germline V gene. After removal of 1 base from V and 2 bases from J, the junction contained 9 bases not matched to a gene. The CDR3 consists of 18 residues. The CDR3 DNA follows: TGCGCCAGCAGTGAGTACCACACGGGACTAGCCACCTACAATGAGCAGTTCTTC. Its protein is CASSEYHTGLATYNEQFF.

In its sample, this clone was seen a few times. The genes are TRBV10-3 and TRBJ1-1; TRBD1 matches 8 bases. Trimming cost V 6 bases and J 1 base; bases outside gene matches: 4. There are 14 residues in the CDR3. CDR1 and CDR2 from the germline V gene are ENHRY and SYGVKD. CDR3 nucleotide sequence: TGTGCCATCAGCCCCGGACAGGGGAACACTGAAGCTTTCTTT. Protein product: CAISPGQGNTEAFF.

Only one count was recorded for this clone. The chain recombines TRBV9 with TRBJ2-5; maybe TRBD2 (6 bases). V lost 2 bases, J lost 5 bases, and 13 bases lay in between. Germline-derived CDR1 and CDR2 are SGDLS and YYNGEE. The CDR3 extends over 14 amino acids. The CDR3 nucleotides are TGTGCCAGCAGCGTTAGGAGGGGTGGCGAGACCCAGTACTTC. Its protein is CASSVRRGGETQYF. Complete variable domain (other parts from reference TRBV9 and TRBJ2-5): DSGVTQTPKHLITATGQRVTLRCSPRSGDLSVYWYQQSLDQGLQFLIQYYNGEERAKGNILERFSAQQFPDLHSELNLSSLELGDSALYFCASSVRRGGETQYFGPGTRLLVL.

J is TRBJ2-3 and V is TRBV19; D call uncertain. Germline V gives CDR1 LNHDA, CDR2 SQIVND (reference sequence). V lost 6 bases and J 2 bases, leaving 12 bases between the germline ends. The CDR3 runs to 14 residues. The DNA of the CDR3 is TGTGCCAGTAGGGCGCCCGGTTCCACAGATACGCAGTATTTT. Translation: CASRAPGSTDTQYF.

The chain is built from TRBV19 and TRBJ2-7, with a possible D match to TRBD1 (5 bases). Germline assignment: CDR1 LNHDA and CDR2 SQIVND (reference sequence). The length of the CDR3 is 13 residues. V was cut by 6 bases and J by 5 bases, with 14 bases left in between. The CDR3: CASRGPGKHEQYV. DNA for the CDR3: TGTGCCAGTAGGGGGCCGGGCAAGCACGAGCAGTACGTC.

The chain links TRBV20-1 to TRBJ2-1; no firm D call. The V end lost 6 bases, the J end lost 9 bases, and 12 bases lay between the germline ends. Looked up from germline, CDR1 is DFQATT and CDR2 is SNEGSKA (reference sequence). CDR3 length: 11 amino acids. The CDR3 here is CSAAGPSEQFF. The DNA for the CDR3 is TGCAGTGCAGCCGGCCCGAGTGAGCAGTTCTTC.

With regard to this clone: This sample includes further DNA sequences coding for the same CDR3. The chain's CDR3 is CASSLQARTEAFF. The CDR3 DNA sequence: TGTGCCAGCAGTTTGCAGGCCAGGACTGAAGCTTTCTTT. V and J are TRBV27 and TRBJ1-1; D unclear. The CDR3 spans 13 residues. Trimming cost V 3 bases and J 5 bases, with 10 bases left between them. CDR1 MNHEY and CDR2 SMNVEV come from the germline V gene (reference sequence).

J is TRBJ2-1 and V is TRBV6-5; 9 bases match TRBD2. This CDR3 region has 16 residues. Losses at the gene ends were 1 base for V and 7 bases for J; bases not matched to a gene: 8. The V gene's germline CDR1 is MNHEY and CDR2 SVGAGI. This chain's CDR3 is CASSYWGGGRANEQFF. In nucleotides, the CDR3 is TGTGCCAGCAGTTACTGGGGAGGCGGGAGGGCAAATGAGCAGTTCTTC.

The chain recombines TRBV19 with TRBJ1-5; TRBD1 matches at 10 bases. The CDR3 length is 13 residues. Germline V CDR1 and CDR2: LNHDA, SQIVND (reference sequence). V shed 9 bases and J 5 bases; nucleotides not matched to a gene: 4. The CDR3 here is CASGQGVDQPQHF. CDR3 nucleotide sequence: TGTGCCAGCGGACAGGGGGTGGATCAGCCCCAGCATTTT.

This clone was detected only once. This chain's CDR3 is CASSLYRLTTGNTIYF. DNA for the CDR3: TGTGCCAGCAGCCTTTACAGGTTGACGACTGGAAACACCATATATTTT. J is TRBJ1-3 and V is TRBV7-2, with a possible D match to TRBD1 (5 bases). V lost 5 bases and J lost 2, with 16 bases in between. The length of the CDR3 is 16 residues. The germline CDR1 and CDR2 sequences are SGHTA and FQGNSA.

The chain joins TRBV6-4 to TRBJ2-7; possible D gene TRBD2, 5 bases. The CDR3 runs 14 residues. Germline CDR1 is MRHNA and CDR2 is SNTAGT. Trimming stripped 2 bases from V and 0 bases from J, with 8 bases between. DNA of the CDR3: TGTGCCAGCAGTGACAGGGAGAGCTCCTACGAGCAGTACGTC. This sequence encodes CASSDRESSYEQYV.

This clone came up a few times. The V and J genes are TRBV15 and TRBJ2-7, with 10 bases identical to TRBD2. There are 15 residues in the CDR3. Germline loops: CDR1 LNHNV, CDR2 YYDKDF (reference sequence). V was pared by 0 bases and J by 4 bases, with 3 bases of the junction left unmatched. CDR3: CATSRDGTSVYEQYV. In DNA, the CDR3 is TGTGCCACCAGCAGAGACGGGACTAGCGTATACGAGCAGTACGTC.

This clone has just a few counts. The chain uses TRBV2 and TRBJ2-5; the match to TRBD2 covers 7 bases. Trimming removed 9 bases from V and 0 bases from J; junction bases left unmatched: 4. The length of the CDR3 is 13 residues. CDR1 SNHLY and CDR2 FYNNEI come from the germline V gene. CDR3 bases: TGTGCCAGAGGGCGGGGGTACCAAGAGACCCAGTACTTC. Protein product: CARGRGYQETQYF.

The chain carries TRBV29-1 and TRBJ2-2; the match to TRBD1 covers 7 bases. CDR1 and CDR2 (germline): SQVTM, ANQGSEA. The CDR3 is 14 amino acids. J was trimmed by 4 bases and V by 7 bases; bases with no gene match: 9. CDR3: CSAGDRVGTGELFF. The CDR3 coding sequence is TGCAGCGCCGGAGACAGGGTGGGCACCGGGGAGCTGTTTTTT.

The rearrangement joins TRBV7-8 to TRBJ2-7, with D unclear. V was cut by 2 bases and J by 1 base, with 6 bases left in between. This CDR3 is 13 amino acids long. CDR1 and CDR2 (germline): SGHVS, FQNEAQ. Here the CDR3 reads CASSLLGSYEQYV. CDR3 nucleotides: TGTGCCAGCAGCTTACTGGGGTCCTACGAGCAGTACGTC.